Listed below are T cell receptor beta chains from one sample, sequenced in a study of control samples from healthy donors and cancer patients. Libraries were prepared by immunoSEQ multiplex PCR; TCRdb keeps only in-frame clonotypes and omits some of them. The table has roughly 99,000 clones, about four fifths seen once. Sample: blood. Receptors were obtained from a man aged 55 to 70 in good health. Both conserved end residues are part of each CDR3. The D gene is left open where the match is weak. The size field is filled for only some rows; it gives once, few, many or a size class.

TRBJ2-1,TRBV5-6,TRBD2,-,CASSGSGGVSYNEQFF,TGTGCCAGCAGCGGCAGCGGGGGGGTCTCCTACAATGAGCAGTTCTTC
TRBJ2-1,TRBV3-1/TRBV3-2,-,-,CASSQGGYLSYNEQFF,TGTGCCAGCAGCCAAGGAGGCTACCTCTCCTACAATGAGCAGTTCTTC
TRBJ2-1,TRBV2,-,-,CASRSAVVGNEQFF,TGTGCCAGCAGATCGGCGGTAGTAGGCAATGAGCAGTTCTTC
TRBJ1-1,TRBV3-1/TRBV3-2,-,-,CASSQATENTEAFF,TGTGCCAGCAGCCAAGCGACGGAAAACACTGAAGCTTTCTTT
TRBJ2-7,TRBV27,-,-,CASRQAGYEQYF,TGTGCCAGCAGACAAGCAGGGTACGAGCAGTACTTC
TRBJ1-3,TRBV5-1,-,-,CASSLSGLGNTIYF,TGCGCCAGCAGCTTGTCCGGGCTTGGAAACACCATATATTTT
TRBJ2-7,TRBV7-2,-,-,CASSHSYEQYF,TGTGCCAGCAGCCACTCCTACGAGCAGTACTTC
TRBJ1-3,TRBV19,-,once,CASTRGEIGNTIYF,TGTGCCAGTACGAGGGGAGAGATTGGAAACACCATATATTTT
TRBJ2-4,TRBV19,TRBD2,-,CASSPGGIAKNIQYF,TGTGCCAGTAGTCCGGGGGGAATAGCCAAAAACATTCAGTACTTC
TRBJ2-7,TRBV7-9,-,-,CASSLVGEEQYF,TGTGCCAGCAGCTTAGTAGGGGAAGAGCAGTACTTC
TRBJ2-7,TRBV2,-,-,CASSTSYEQYF,TGTGCCAGCAGTACCTCCTACGAGCAGTACTTC
TRBJ2-7,TRBV5-1,TRBD1,-,CASSPGQGLLGEQYF,TGCGCCAGCAGCCCGGGACAGGGTCTTTTGGGAGAGCAGTACTTC
TRBJ1-1,TRBV7-9,-,-,CASSLGPFEAFF,TGTGCCAGCAGCTTGGGGCCCTTCGAAGCTTTCTTT
TRBJ2-5,TRBV11-2,-,few,CASSFVETQYF,TGTGCCAGCAGCTTTGTCGAGACCCAGTACTTC
TRBJ1-2,TRBV9,TRBD1,-,CASSVDTGGPYGYTF,TGTGCCAGCAGCGTAGATACAGGGGGCCCCTATGGCTACACCTTC
TRBJ2-1,TRBV4-1,-,-,CASSQRESYNEQFF,TGCGCCAGCAGCCAGCGGGAAAGCTACAATGAGCAGTTCTTC
TRBJ1-2,TRBV28,-,few,CASRQEPYGYTF,TGTGCCAGCCGACAGGAGCCCTATGGCTACACCTTC
TRBJ2-7,TRBV6-5,TRBD1,medium-sized,CASSSGTEAYEQYF,TGTGCCAGCAGCTCCGGGACAGAAGCCTACGAGCAGTACTTC
TRBJ2-2,TRBV5-1,-,-,CASSPFLAGNTGELFF,TGCGCCAGCAGTCCTTTCCTAGCAGGGAACACCGGGGAGCTGTTTTTT
TRBJ1-2,TRBV11-2,TRBD1,few,CASSSQGLYGYTF,TGTGCCAGCAGCTCACAGGGGCTCTATGGCTACACCTTC
TRBJ2-7,TRBV27,-,few,CASSLGLTYEQYF,TGTGCCAGCAGTTTGGGACTTACCTACGAGCAGTACTTC
TRBJ1-4,TRBV4-1,TRBD1,-,CASSRGQGVAEKLFF,TGCGCCAGCAGTCGAGGACAGGGTGTAGCCGAAAAACTGTTTTTT
TRBJ1-1,TRBV7-9,-,-,CVSSLSSSNTEAFF,TGTGTCAGCAGCTTATCTTCCTCGAACACTGAAGCTTTCTTT
TRBJ2-5,TRBV19,TRBD1,-,CASSPTGGETQYF,TGTGCCAGTAGTCCGACAGGGGGAGAGACCCAGTACTTC
TRBJ1-2,TRBV7-3,-,-,CASSTTGPGGADGYTF,TGTGCCAGCAGCACTACCGGGCCGGGGGGGGCGGATGGCTACACCTTC
TRBJ2-5,TRBV19,TRBD2,once,CATRRDWGGETQYF,TGTGCCACACGACGAGATTGGGGAGGGGAGACCCAGTACTTC
TRBJ2-7,TRBV6-1,TRBD2,-,CASSELSGSSYEQYF,TGTGCCAGCAGTGAACTGAGCGGGAGCTCCTACGAGCAGTACTTC
TRBJ2-3,TRBV14,TRBD2,-,CASSLSGGSATDTQYF,TGTGCCAGCAGCCTGTCCGGGGGGTCGGCCACAGATACGCAGTATTTT
TRBJ2-7,TRBV30,TRBD1,-,CAWSGQGNEQYF,TGTGCCTGGAGTGGACAGGGAAACGAGCAGTACTTC
TRBJ2-3,TRBV9,-,-,CASSAHTDTQYF,TGTGCCAGCAGCGCCCATACAGATACGCAGTATTTT
TRBJ2-7,TRBV6-5,TRBD2,-,CASSSPTSGTYEQYF,TGTGCCAGCAGTTCCCCGACTAGCGGGACCTACGAGCAGTACTTC
TRBJ1-2,TRBV27,-,-,CASSPRGQTYGYTF,TGTGCCAGCAGTCCCCGAGGGCAGACCTATGGCTACACCTTC
TRBJ1-1,TRBV2,-,-,CASSVAGRNTEAFF,TGTGCCAGCAGTGTAGCGGGGCGGAACACTGAAGCTTTCTTT
TRBJ1-4,TRBV12-3/TRBV12-4,-,-,CASSPPGQEKLFF,TGTGCCAGCAGTCCCCCAGGGCAGGAAAAACTGTTTTTT
TRBJ2-3,TRBV28,TRBD2,-,CASSLSWTSGRAGTDTQYF,TGTGCCAGCAGTTTATCGTGGACTAGCGGGAGGGCCGGCACAGATACGCAGTATTTT
TRBJ2-2,TRBV30,TRBD1,-,CAWTQGANTGELFF,TGTGCCTGGACCCAGGGGGCGAACACCGGGGAGCTGTTTTTT
TRBJ2-1,TRBV5-1,-,once,CASSPLGGGPPNEQFF,TGCGCCAGCAGCCCTTTAGGGGGGGGGCCCCCCAATGAGCAGTTCTTC
TRBJ2-3,TRBV20-1,-,-,CSARRPPTQYF,TGCAGTGCTAGAAGGCCCCCTACGCAGTATTTT
TRBJ1-4,TRBV21-1,-,-,CASSKEIGTNEKLFF,TGTGCCAGCAGCAAAGAAATAGGGACTAATGAAAAACTGTTTTTT
TRBJ2-1,TRBV5-1,-,-,CASKAGTATYNEQFF,TGCGCCAGCAAAGCCGGGACTGCAACCTACAATGAGCAGTTCTTC
TRBJ2-1,TRBV29-1,-,-,CSAQGGAGSTNGGEQFF,TGCAGCGCCCAGGGGGGTGCCGGGAGTACCAACGGGGGTGAGCAGTTCTTC
TRBJ1-6,TRBV21-1,-,-,CASSKGSPRGWENSPLHF,TGTGCCAGCAGCAAAGGGTCACCAAGGGGGTGGGAGAATTCACCCCTCCACTTT
TRBJ2-1,TRBV3-1/TRBV3-2,TRBD2,-,CASSQGVIAGVTLGEQFF,TGTGCCAGCAGCCAAGGTGTGATAGCGGGAGTCACACTAGGTGAGCAGTTCTTC
TRBJ1-5,TRBV10-2,-,-,CASREGRWENQPQHF,TGCGCCAGCAGAGAGGGACGGTGGGAAAATCAGCCCCAGCATTTT
TRBJ1-5,TRBV5-4,-,-,CASSGGLNQPQHF,TGTGCCAGCAGCGGGGGGCTGAATCAGCCCCAGCATTTT
TRBJ2-1,TRBV29-1,TRBD1,-,CSVVGQGYNEQFF,TGCAGCGTTGTTGGACAGGGTTACAATGAGCAGTTCTTC
TRBJ1-6,TRBV5-1,-,-,CASSLAYGGSRDSPLHF,TGCGCCAGCAGCTTGGCTTACGGGGGTAGCAGGGATTCACCCCTCCACTTT
TRBJ1-2,TRBV5-1,-,-,CASQRDGGRGYTF,TGCGCCAGCCAAAGGGACGGGGGTCGCGGCTACACCTTC